This entry lists 25 T cell receptor beta chains sequenced from one sample in a study of response to subunit inactivated influenza vaccine. TCRdb re-analysed the RT-PCR reads in MiXCR, keeping a single row per CDR3 protein. Of over 450,000 distinct CDR3 sequences listed, approximately 12% are singletons. This material consisted of PBMCs from blood, taken roughly 6 weeks after vaccination. The source is a man aged 45 to 65 who received an inactivated influenza vaccine.

This clonotype was counted a few times. The chain recombines TRBV10-3 with TRBJ2-7; D may be TRBD1 (6 bases). The CDR3 covers 14 residues. Germline V gene data show CDR1 as ENHRY and CDR2 as SYGVKD. The V and J ends lost 8 bases and 2 bases respectively, with 16 bases between them. CDR3 sequence (DNA): TGTGCCATCGGACAGTCCGAAGGTCCCTACGAGCAGTACTTC. Amino acid sequence: CAIGQSEGPYEQYF.

Concerning this clonotype itself: One end of the junction does not line up with germline, which may come from a read error. This rearrangement joins TRBV11-2 to TRBJ1-5; maybe TRBD1 (5 bases). Germline CDR1 reads SGHAT; CDR2 reads FQNNGV. The CDR3 runs to 13 residues. CDR3 region: CASSWDRNQPQHF. The CDR3, as DNA: TGTGCCAGCAGCTGGGACCGAAATCAACCCCAGCATTTT.

Many counts were recorded for this clonotype. The chain couples TRBV5-1 to TRBJ2-2; TRBD1 matches at 7 bases. The V gene's germline CDR1 is SGHRS and CDR2 YFSETQ. This CDR3 contains 13 residues. V shed 2 bases and J 10 bases; nucleotides not matched to a gene: 5. CDR3 coding DNA: TGCGCCAGCAGCTTTGACAGGGTCGAGGAGCTGTTTTTT. Translation: CASSFDRVEELFF.

A few counts support this clonotype. The chain has TRBV6-2 or TRBV6-3 and TRBJ2-7, with D possibly TRBD2 on 6 matching bases. The CDR3 is made up of 13 amino acids. Germline CDR1 reads MNHEY; CDR2 reads SVGEGT. Trimming shortened V by 5 bases and J by 3 bases, and 11 bases separated the two germline ends. The CDR3 DNA follows: TGTGCCAGCAGTCTTTGGAGGGGCTACGAGCAGTACTTC. This codes for CASSLWRGYEQYF.

The table lists this clonotype with a few counts. The chain combines TRBV5-1 with TRBJ2-1, with D possibly called TRBD1 or TRBD2 (6 bases each). Trimming pared 1 base from V and 0 bases from J, leaving 11 bases between. The germline CDR1 and CDR2 sequences are SGHRS and YFSETQ. The CDR3 is made up of 16 amino acids. CDR3 region: CASSLRGPFSYNEQFF. CDR3 sequence (DNA): TGCGCCAGCAGCTTGCGGGGGCCTTTCTCCTACAATGAGCAGTTCTTC.

The gene calls are TRBV24-1 and TRBJ2-7; D could derive from TRBD1 or TRBD2 (5 bases each). The CDR3 length is 15 residues. Germline-derived CDR1 and CDR2 are KGHDR and SFDVKD. With 5 bases removed from V and 7 bases from J, the gap between germline ends came to 20 bases. The CDR3 region is CATSAHSHGTREQYF. The CDR3 DNA reads as TGTGCCACCAGTGCCCATAGCCACGGGACCAGGGAGCAGTACTTC.

This sequence joins TRBV7-2 and TRBJ2-1; 12 positions agree with TRBD2. This CDR3 spans 15 amino acids. Per the germline V gene, CDR1 is SGHTA and CDR2 is FQGNSA. V lost 5 bases to trimming and J lost 14 bases; unmatched junction nucleotides: 13. The CDR3 reads CASSPGRLASGGEFF. The CDR3 DNA reads as TGTGCCAGCAGCCCCGGCCGCCTCGCTAGCGGGGGGGAGTTCTTC. The whole variable domain, remainder taken from reference TRBV7-2 and TRBJ2-1, is GAGVSQSPSNKVTEKGKDVELRCDPISGHTALYWYRQSLGQGLEFLIYFQGNSAPDKSGLPSDRFSAERTGGSVSTLTIQRTQQEDSAVYLCASSPGRLASGGEFFGPGTRLTVL.

The chain uses TRBV11-2 and TRBJ2-3; TRBD2 is a possible D gene (7 bases). This CDR3 region has 18 residues. The V gene's germline CDR1 is SGHAT and CDR2 FQNNGV. Trimming pared 1 base from V and 1 base from J, leaving 18 bases between. The CDR3 DNA reads as TGTGCCAGCAGCTTAGGGGGGGGCGGGAGTGGCGGCACAGATACGCAGTATTTT. This codes for CASSLGGGGSGGTDTQYF.

V and J are TRBV3-1 and TRBJ2-6; 8 bases are a match to TRBD1. The V segment lost 4 bases and the J segment 4 bases; nucleotides outside the gene matches: 6. The CDR3 covers 16 residues. Germline values: CDR1 LGHDT, CDR2 YNNKEL (reference sequence). CDR3 residues: CASSPDRVNGANVLTF. The CDR3 coding sequence is TGTGCCAGCAGCCCGGACAGGGTGAACGGGGCCAACGTCCTGACTTTC.

The rearrangement joins TRBV12-3 or TRBV12-4 to TRBJ1-2; TRBD1 might be the D (6 bases). This CDR3 is 15 amino acids long. Deletions cut 6 bases from V and 6 bases from J, with 20 bases between. The CDR3 sequence is CASRLDQGSRNGYTF. The CDR3 DNA sequence: TGTGCCAGCAGACTTGACCAGGGGAGCAGGAATGGCTACACCTTC.

This chain uses TRBV20-1 with TRBJ2-2; the D is unclear. Germline V CDR1 and CDR2: DFQATT, SNEGSKA (reference sequence). The CDR3 has 13 residues. Trimming removed 5 bases at V and 1 base at J, with 8 bases between. CDR3 amino acids: CSALDENTGELFF. The CDR3 nucleotides are TGCAGTGCTCTCGACGAGAACACCGGGGAGCTGTTTTTT.

This clonotype has more than one count but fewer than ten. The chain carries TRBV4-3 and TRBJ1-1; no definite D call. The CDR3 spans 15 residues. The germline V gene has CDR1 LGHNA and CDR2 YSLEER. With 1 base removed from V and 0 bases from J, the gap between germline ends came to 9 bases. CDR3 amino acids: CASSQGPEMNTEAFF. The CDR3, as DNA: TGCGCCAGCAGCCAAGGGCCAGAGATGAACACTGAAGCTTTCTTT.

This clonotype was counted at least ten times. J is TRBJ2-3 and V is TRBV12-3 or TRBV12-4; 10 nucleotides line up with TRBD2. This CDR3 spans 14 amino acids. Trimming took 6 bases from V and 1 from J; bases not matched to a gene: 1. As DNA, the CDR3 is TGTGCCAGCAGCGGACTAGCGGGCACAGATACGCAGTATTTT. Protein: CASSGLAGTDTQYF.

The chain links TRBV5-5 to TRBJ2-5; a possible D gene is TRBD2 (6 bases). There are 15 residues in the CDR3. Between the trimmed V and J ends, which lost 3 bases and 1 base, there was a span of 13 bases. Per germline, CDR1 SGHKS and CDR2 YYEKEE (reference sequence). Here the CDR3 reads CASSSGQGLQETQYF. Written as DNA, the CDR3 is TGTGCCAGCAGCTCGGGTCAGGGACTCCAAGAGACCCAGTACTTC.

There are a few counts of this clonotype. The chain joins TRBV7-2 to TRBJ2-7; TRBD1 is a possible D gene (6 bases). The V gene's germline CDR1 is SGHTA and CDR2 FQGNSA. The CDR3 is made up of 14 amino acids. V was clipped by 0 bases and J by 6 bases, with 12 bases between them. The CDR3 nucleotides read TGTGCCAGCAGCTTAGCACAGGGAAGGGGCGAGCAGTACTTC. It yields the protein CASSLAQGRGEQYF.

To note about this clonotype: Germline and junction disagree at one end, which may indicate a read error. This chain links TRBV5-1 with TRBJ2-3, with TRBD2 as a possible D gene (5 bases). The CDR3 extends over 17 amino acids. Germline V gene sequence: CDR1 SGHRS, CDR2 YFSETQ. This CDR3 reads CASSLASGGPSTDTQNF. The CDR3 bases are TGCGCCAGCAGCTTGGCGAGCGGCGGCCCTAGCACAGATACGCAGAATTTT.

This clonotype was found a few times. This chain links TRBV29-1 with TRBJ2-1; 9 nucleotides line up with TRBD2. Per the germline V gene, CDR1 is SQVTM and CDR2 is ANQGSEA. V gave up 8 bases and J gave up 10 bases; unmatched junction bases: 9. The CDR3 spans 12 residues. CDR3 amino acids: CSHSRGGGEQFF. CDR3 nucleotides: TGCAGCCATTCGCGGGGGGGAGGCGAGCAGTTCTTC.

The sample holds a few counts of this clonotype. The V and J genes are TRBV15 and TRBJ2-1; D possibly matches TRBD1 or TRBD2 (5 bases each). The germline V and J ends were trimmed by 0 bases and 8 bases, with 14 bases remaining between them. This CDR3 spans 15 amino acids. Germline V gene sequence: CDR1 LNHNV, CDR2 YYDKDF (reference sequence). CDR3 region: CATSRDRGSYHEQFF. Written as DNA, the CDR3 is TGTGCCACCAGCAGAGATCGGGGCTCCTATCATGAGCAGTTCTTC.

The table lists this clonotype with a few counts. The V and J genes are TRBV5-1 and TRBJ1-2; D unclear. V gave up 0 bases and J gave up 4 bases, with 10 bases separating them. CDR3 length equals 14 residues. Germline assignment: CDR1 SGHRS and CDR2 YFSETQ. CDR3 protein: CASSLDRSFYGYTF. CDR3 coding DNA: TGCGCCAGCAGCTTGGACCGAAGTTTCTATGGCTACACCTTC.

This clonotype was seen a few times. The V call is TRBV29-1, the J call TRBJ2-1; 16 bases line up with TRBD2. Germline values: CDR1 SQVTM, CDR2 ANQGSEA. V lost 3 bases and J lost 3; bases outside the gene matches: 5. The CDR3 loop spans 17 amino acids. CDR3 nucleotide sequence: TGCAGCGTTGAGGGGACTAGCGGGGGGGAATACTACAATGAGCAGTTCTTC. Translation gives CSVEGTSGGEYYNEQFF.

V usage is TRBV4-2 and J usage is TRBJ2-7; D is possibly TRBD2 (5 bases). Germline loops: CDR1 LGHNA, CDR2 YNFKEQ. V was shortened by 4 bases and J by 3 bases, with 13 bases between the two germline ends. The length of the CDR3 is 14 residues. The CDR3 bases are TGTGCCAGCAGCCGAGGACTTCTAAACTACGAGCAGTACTTC. Protein sequence: CASSRGLLNYEQYF.

The sample holds a few counts of this clonotype. The chain is built from TRBV7-2 and TRBJ1-1; D unclear. The V gene's germline CDR1 is SGHTA and CDR2 FQGNSA. V lost 5 bases, J lost 1 base, and 11 bases lay in between. This CDR3 is built from 14 residues. The CDR3 here is CASSTTGRNTEAFF. The CDR3 nucleotides are TGTGCCAGCAGCACAACCGGAAGGAACACTGAAGCTTTCTTT. Together with reference TRBV7-2 and TRBJ1-1, the CDR3 gives the full variable domain: GAGVSQSPSNKVTEKGKDVELRCDPISGHTALYWYRQSLGQGLEFLIYFQGNSAPDKSGLPSDRFSAERTGGSVSTLTIQRTQQEDSAVYLCASSTTGRNTEAFFGQGTRLTVV.

This clonotype was picked up many times. The chain recombines TRBV12-3 or TRBV12-4 with TRBJ2-7, with a weak D call TRBD1 (6 bases). Between the trimmed V and J ends, which lost 0 bases and 7 bases, there was a span of 10 bases. The CDR3 is 13 amino acids. CDR3 DNA: TGTGCCAGCAGTTTAGCGACAGGACAGGAGCAGTACTTC. This gives the protein CASSLATGQEQYF.

The CDR3 loop reads CASTTTESSYEQYF. The DNA for the CDR3 is TGTGCCAGCACCACCACCGAGAGCTCCTACGAGCAGTACTTC. This rearrangement joins TRBV7-6 to TRBJ2-7; the D is unclear. The CDR3 is 14 amino acids. CDR1 and CDR2 (germline): SGHVS, FNYEAQ. Trimming left V 7 bases short and J 0 bases short, with 13 bases between.

The CDR3 region is CASSLSGHPTDTQYF. The CDR3 coding sequence is TGTGCCAGCAGCTTATCGGGACATCCCACAGATACGCAGTATTTT. This rearrangement joins TRBV7-2 to TRBJ2-3; possible D gene TRBD1, 6 bases. The V end was cut by 2 bases, the J end by 2 bases, with 11 bases between. The CDR3 loop spans 15 amino acids. Germline V gene lookup returns CDR1 SGHTA and CDR2 FQGNSA.